The 2 T cell receptor beta chains in this list originate from one sample, sequenced in a study of OX40 agonist ivuxolimab in advanced cancers. Libraries were prepared by immunoSEQ multiplex PCR; TCRdb keeps only in-frame clonotypes and omits some of them. Of more than 55,000 clones in the sample, over 75% were seen once. This sample comprised CD4+ or CD8+ T cells sorted from blood, obtained in a trial of the OX40 agonist ivuxolimab. Receptor source: an adult with an advanced solid tumor such as melanoma, head and neck, liver or kidney cancer.

The chain employs TRBV10-2 and TRBJ1-1; D remains unclear. V gave up 1 base and J gave up 6 bases, with 9 bases separating them. The CDR3 is 13 amino acids. Germline CDR1 and CDR2: WSHSY and SAAADI. The CDR3 here is CASSELGFAEAFF. The CDR3 DNA sequence: TGCGCCAGCAGTGAGTTGGGATTCGCTGAAGCTTTCTTT.

This chain uses TRBV5-5 with TRBJ2-7; TRBD2 agrees at 12 bases. V lost 5 bases to trimming and J lost 6 bases; unmatched junction nucleotides: 6. CDR1 is SGHKS and CDR2 is YYEKEE in the germline V gene (reference sequence). CDR3 length: 14 residues. CDR3 protein: CASSQPGLAGEQYV. For the CDR3, the DNA is TGTGCCAGCAGTCAGCCGGGACTAGCGGGCGAGCAGTACGTC.